This TCR beta chain was captured by sequencing in a study of blood T cell repertoires in COVID-19. As for the study in general: Samples taken during acute and convalescent COVID-19 were collected in the United States, Italy and Spain. PBMCs, B-cell-depleted T cells, or T cells provided the cDNA or gDNA that made up the material.

This CDR3 spans 14 amino acids. Germline lookup yields CDR1 SGHTS and CDR2 YDEGEE. Deletions cut 2 bases from V and 4 bases from J, with 10 bases between. TCRdb's table, derived via immunoSEQ multiplex PCR, lists solely in-frame clones and lacks some. The sample consists of 200,000 to 300,000 clones, roughly 87% of them appearing once. This receptor was taken from a human donor in a cohort sampled during active COVID-19. The chain recombines TRBV5-8 with TRBJ2-1; D is perhaps TRBD2 (5 bases). The sample consisted of peripheral blood. Written as DNA, the CDR3 is TGTGCCAGCAGCTTCGGGATGCAGTACAATGAGCAGTTCTTC. Its translation: CASSFGMQYNEQFF.